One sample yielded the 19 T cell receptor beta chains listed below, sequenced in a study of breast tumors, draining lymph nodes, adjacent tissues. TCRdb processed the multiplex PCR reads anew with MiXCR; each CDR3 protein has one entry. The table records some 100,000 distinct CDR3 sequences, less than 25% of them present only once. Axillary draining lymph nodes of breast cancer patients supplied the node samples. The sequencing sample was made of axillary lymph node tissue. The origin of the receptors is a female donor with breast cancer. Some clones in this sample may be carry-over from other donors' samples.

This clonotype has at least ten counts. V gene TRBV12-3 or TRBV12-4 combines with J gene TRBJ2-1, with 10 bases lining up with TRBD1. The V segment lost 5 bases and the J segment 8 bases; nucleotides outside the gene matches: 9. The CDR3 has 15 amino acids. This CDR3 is CASSGPGTGVHEQFF. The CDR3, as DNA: TGTGCCAGCAGTGGACCCGGGACAGGGGTCCATGAGCAGTTCTTC.

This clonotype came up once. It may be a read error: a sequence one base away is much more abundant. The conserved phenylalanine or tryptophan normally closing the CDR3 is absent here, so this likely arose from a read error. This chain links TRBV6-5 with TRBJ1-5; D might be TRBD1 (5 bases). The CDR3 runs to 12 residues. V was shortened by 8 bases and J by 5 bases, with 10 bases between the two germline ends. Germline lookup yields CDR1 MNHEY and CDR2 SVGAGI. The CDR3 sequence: CASRSGDQPQHL. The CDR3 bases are TGTGCCAGCCGGTCGGGGGATCAGCCCCAGCATCTT.

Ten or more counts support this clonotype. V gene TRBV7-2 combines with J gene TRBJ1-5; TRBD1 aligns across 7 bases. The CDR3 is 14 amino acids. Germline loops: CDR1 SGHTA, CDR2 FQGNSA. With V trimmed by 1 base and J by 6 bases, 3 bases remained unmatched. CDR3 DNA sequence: TGTGCCAGCAGCTTAGGAGGACAGGCTCAGCCCCAGCATTTT. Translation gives CASSLGGQAQPQHF.

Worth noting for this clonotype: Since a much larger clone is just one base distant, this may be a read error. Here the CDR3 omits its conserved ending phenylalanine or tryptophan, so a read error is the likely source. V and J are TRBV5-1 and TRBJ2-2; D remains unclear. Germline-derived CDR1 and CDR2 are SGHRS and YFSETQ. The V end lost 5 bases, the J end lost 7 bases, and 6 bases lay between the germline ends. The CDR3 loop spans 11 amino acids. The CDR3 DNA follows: TGCGCCAGCAGTTCGAACGGGGAGCTGTTTTTA. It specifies CASSSNGELFL.

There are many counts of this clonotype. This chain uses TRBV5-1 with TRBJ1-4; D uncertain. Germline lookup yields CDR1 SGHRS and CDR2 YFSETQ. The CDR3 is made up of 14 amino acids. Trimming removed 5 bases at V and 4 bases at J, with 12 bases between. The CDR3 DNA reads TGCGCCAGCAGAGTGGGCCAGGTTAATGAAAAACTGTTTTTT. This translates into CASRVGQVNEKLFF.

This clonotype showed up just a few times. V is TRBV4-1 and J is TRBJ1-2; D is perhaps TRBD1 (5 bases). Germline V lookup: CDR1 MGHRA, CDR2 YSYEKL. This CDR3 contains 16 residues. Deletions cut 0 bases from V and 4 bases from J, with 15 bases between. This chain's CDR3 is CASSQDRLAGLYGYTF. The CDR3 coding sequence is TGCGCCAGCAGCCAAGATCGTTTGGCAGGGCTCTATGGCTACACCTTC.

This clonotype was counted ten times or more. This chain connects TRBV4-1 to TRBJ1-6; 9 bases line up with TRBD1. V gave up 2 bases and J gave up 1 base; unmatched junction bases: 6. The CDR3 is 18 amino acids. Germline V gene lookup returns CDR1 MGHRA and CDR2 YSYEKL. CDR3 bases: TGCGCCAGCAGCCAAAGGACAGGGGAAGTGTCCTATAATTCACCCCTCCACTTT. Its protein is CASSQRTGEVSYNSPLHF.

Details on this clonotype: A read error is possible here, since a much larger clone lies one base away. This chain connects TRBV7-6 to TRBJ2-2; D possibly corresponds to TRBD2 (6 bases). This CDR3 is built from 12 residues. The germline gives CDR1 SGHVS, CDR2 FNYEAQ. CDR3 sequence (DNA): TGTGCCAGCAGCTTCTCTGGCGGGGAGCTGTCTTTT. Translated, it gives CASSFSGGELSF.

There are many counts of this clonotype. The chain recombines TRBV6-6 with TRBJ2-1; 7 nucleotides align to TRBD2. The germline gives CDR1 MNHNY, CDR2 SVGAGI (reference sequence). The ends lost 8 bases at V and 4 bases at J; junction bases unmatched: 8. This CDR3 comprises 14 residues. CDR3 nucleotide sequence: TGTGCCAGCGTTAAGGGAGGGGCGTACAATGAGCAGTTCTTC. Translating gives CASVKGGAYNEQFF.

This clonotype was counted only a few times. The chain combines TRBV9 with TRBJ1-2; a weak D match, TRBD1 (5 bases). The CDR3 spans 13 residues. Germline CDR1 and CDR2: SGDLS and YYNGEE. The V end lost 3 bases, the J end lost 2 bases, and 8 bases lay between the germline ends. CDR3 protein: CASSGRTNYGYTF. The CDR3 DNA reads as TGTGCCAGCAGCGGTCGGACAAACTATGGCTACACCTTC.

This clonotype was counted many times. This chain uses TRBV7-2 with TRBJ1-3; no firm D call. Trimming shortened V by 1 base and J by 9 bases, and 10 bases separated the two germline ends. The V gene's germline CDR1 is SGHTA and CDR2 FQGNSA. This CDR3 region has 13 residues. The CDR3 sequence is CASSLGTGGTIYF. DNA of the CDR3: TGTGCCAGCAGCTTAGGCACGGGCGGCACCATATATTTT.

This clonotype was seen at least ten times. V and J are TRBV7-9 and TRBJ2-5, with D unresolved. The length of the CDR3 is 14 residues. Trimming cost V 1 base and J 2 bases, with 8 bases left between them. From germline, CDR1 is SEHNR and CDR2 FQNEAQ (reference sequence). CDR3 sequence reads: CASSLDLTQETQYF. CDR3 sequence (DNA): TGTGCCAGCAGCTTAGATCTAACACAAGAGACCCAGTACTTC.

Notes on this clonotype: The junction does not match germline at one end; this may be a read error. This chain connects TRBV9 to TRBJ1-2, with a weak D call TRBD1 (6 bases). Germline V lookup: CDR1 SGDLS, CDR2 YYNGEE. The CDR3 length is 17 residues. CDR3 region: CASSVEGGHTGTYGHTF. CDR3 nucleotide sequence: TGTGCCAGCAGCGTAGAGGGGGGGCACACAGGGACCTATGGCCACACCTTC. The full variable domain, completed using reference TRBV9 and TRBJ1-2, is DSGVTQTPKHLITATGQRVTLRCSPRSGDLSVYWYQQSLDQGLQFLIQYYNGEERAKGNILERFSAQQFPDLHSELNLSSLELGDSALYFCASSVEGGHTGTYGHTFGSGTRLTVV.

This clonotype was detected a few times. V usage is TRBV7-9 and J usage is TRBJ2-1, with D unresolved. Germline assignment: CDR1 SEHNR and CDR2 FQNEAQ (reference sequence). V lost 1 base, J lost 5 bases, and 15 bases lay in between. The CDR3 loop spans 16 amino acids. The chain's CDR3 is CASSLVGGPTHNEQFF. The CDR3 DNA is TGTGCCAGCAGCTTAGTAGGTGGCCCCACCCACAATGAGCAGTTCTTC. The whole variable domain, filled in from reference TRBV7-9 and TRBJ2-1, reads DTGVSQNPRHKITKRGQNVTFRCDPISEHNRLYWYRQTLGQGPEFLTYFQNEAQLEKSRLLSDRFSAERPKGSFSTLEIQRTEQGDSAMYLCASSLVGGPTHNEQFFGPGTRLTVL.

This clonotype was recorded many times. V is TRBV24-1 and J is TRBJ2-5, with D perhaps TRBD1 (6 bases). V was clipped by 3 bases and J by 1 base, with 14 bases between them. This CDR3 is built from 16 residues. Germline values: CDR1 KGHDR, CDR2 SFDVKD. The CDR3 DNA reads TGTGCCACCAGTGATATCCGGAAGGGGGTCCAAGAGACCCAGTACTTC. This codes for CATSDIRKGVQETQYF.

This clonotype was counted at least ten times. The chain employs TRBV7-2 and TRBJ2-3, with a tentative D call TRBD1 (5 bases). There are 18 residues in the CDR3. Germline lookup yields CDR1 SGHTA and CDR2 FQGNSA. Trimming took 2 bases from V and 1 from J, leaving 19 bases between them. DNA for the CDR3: TGTGCCAGCAGCTTAAAGCTAGGGGCCGACAGACGCACAGATACGCAGTATTTT. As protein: CASSLKLGADRRTDTQYF.

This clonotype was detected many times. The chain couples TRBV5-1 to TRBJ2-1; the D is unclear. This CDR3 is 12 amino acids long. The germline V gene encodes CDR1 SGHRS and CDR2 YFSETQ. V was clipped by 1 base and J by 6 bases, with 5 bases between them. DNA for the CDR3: TGCGCCAGCAGCTTGCATGGCAATGAGCAGTTCTTC. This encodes CASSLHGNEQFF. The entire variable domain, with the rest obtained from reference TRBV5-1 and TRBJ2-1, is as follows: KAGVTQTPRYLIKTRGQQVTLSCSPISGHRSVSWYQQTPGQGLQFLFEYFSETQRNKGNFPGRFSGRQFSNSRSEMNVSTLELGDSALYLCASSLHGNEQFFGPGTRLTVL.

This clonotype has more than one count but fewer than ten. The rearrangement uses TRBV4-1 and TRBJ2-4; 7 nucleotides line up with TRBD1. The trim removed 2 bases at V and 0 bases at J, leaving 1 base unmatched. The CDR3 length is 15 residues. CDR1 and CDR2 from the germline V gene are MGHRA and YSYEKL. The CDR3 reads CASSQTGVAKNIQYF. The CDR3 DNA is TGCGCCAGCAGCCAAACAGGGGTAGCCAAAAACATTCAGTACTTC.

The DNA for the CDR3 is TGTGCCAGCAGTTCTGGGGGAGCCACAGATACGCAGTATTTT. Translating gives CASSSGGATDTQYF. The genes are TRBV28 and TRBJ2-3; D is possibly TRBD1 or TRBD2 (5 bases each). This CDR3 has 14 amino acids. Trimming pared 4 bases from V and 2 bases from J, leaving 10 bases between. Germline assignment: CDR1 MDHEN and CDR2 SYDVKM. Full variable domain (outside the CDR3, taken from reference TRBV28 and TRBJ2-3): DVKVTQSSRYLVKRTGEKVFLECVQDMDHENMFWYRQDPGLGLRLIYFSYDVKMKEKGDIPEGYSVSREKKERFSLILESASTNQTSMYLCASSSGGATDTQYFGPGTRLTVL.